The clone carrying this T cell receptor (beta chain) was counted a single time. The antigen is unknown. The source of the sample is a study of shared clonotypes between healthy human individuals. Study results and caveats: In a handful of donors, 4.5% to 5.5% of naive CD4 clonotypes appeared in common. Clonotypes shared by all four donors outscored non-shared clonotypes in generation probability.

Terminally differentiated effector memory CD45RA+ cells were excluded by CCR7 positive selection of CD45RO-negative cells. Healthy and HIV-negative, the adult donors had no recent acute infections or vaccinations. Only Caucasian adults living in Nashville, Tennessee made up the donor group. Generated by immunoSEQ multiplex PCR, the TCRdb table keeps only in-frame clones and is missing some. Of about 2.2 million clones in the sample, about 93% were seen once. Trimming took 4 bases from V and 7 from J; bases not matched to a gene: 13. The CDR3 is 15 amino acids. Germline V CDR1 and CDR2: LGHNA, YNFKEQ. The V and J genes are TRBV4-2 and TRBJ2-7, with 7 bases lining up with TRBD2. The receptor was derived from a man between 18 and 35 years old in good health. Some clones in this sample may be carry-over from other donors' samples. Sequenced material: naive CD8+ T cells from PBMCs. CDR3 nucleotide sequence: TGTGCCAGCAGCCTGACTAGCAGGGTTGGAGATGAGCAGTACTTC. Amino acids: CASSLTSRVGDEQYF.